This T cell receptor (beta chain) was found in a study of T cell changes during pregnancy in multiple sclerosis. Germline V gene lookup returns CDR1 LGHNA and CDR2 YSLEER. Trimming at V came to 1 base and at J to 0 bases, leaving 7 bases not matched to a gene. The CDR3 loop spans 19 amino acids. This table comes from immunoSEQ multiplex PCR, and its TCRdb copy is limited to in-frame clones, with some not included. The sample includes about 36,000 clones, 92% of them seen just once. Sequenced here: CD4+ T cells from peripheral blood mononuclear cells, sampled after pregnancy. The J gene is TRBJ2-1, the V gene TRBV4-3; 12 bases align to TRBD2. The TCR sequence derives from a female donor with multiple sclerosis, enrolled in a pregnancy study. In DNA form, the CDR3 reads TGCGCCAGCAGCCAAGTACTAGCGGGGGGTCTGAGCTCCTACAATGAGCAGTTCTTC. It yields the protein CASSQVLAGGLSSYNEQFF.